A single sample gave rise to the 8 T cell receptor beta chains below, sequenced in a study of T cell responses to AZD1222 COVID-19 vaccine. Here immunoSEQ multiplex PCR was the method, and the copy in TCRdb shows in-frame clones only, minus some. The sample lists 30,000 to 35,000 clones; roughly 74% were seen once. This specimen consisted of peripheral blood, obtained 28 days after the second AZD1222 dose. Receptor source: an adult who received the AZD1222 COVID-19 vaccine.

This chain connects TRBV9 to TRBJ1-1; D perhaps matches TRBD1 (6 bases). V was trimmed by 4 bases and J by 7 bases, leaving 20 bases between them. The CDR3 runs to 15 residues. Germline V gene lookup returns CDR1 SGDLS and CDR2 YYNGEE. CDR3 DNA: TGTGCCAGCAGCCCTCTGGGAGTCCGGGACATTGAAGCTTTCTTT. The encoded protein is CASSPLGVRDIEAFF.

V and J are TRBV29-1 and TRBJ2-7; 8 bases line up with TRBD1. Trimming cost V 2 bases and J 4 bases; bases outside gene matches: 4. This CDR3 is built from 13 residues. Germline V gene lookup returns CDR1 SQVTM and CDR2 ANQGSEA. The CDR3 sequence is CSVERTGRYEQYF. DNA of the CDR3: TGCAGCGTTGAAAGGACAGGGAGATACGAGCAGTACTTC.

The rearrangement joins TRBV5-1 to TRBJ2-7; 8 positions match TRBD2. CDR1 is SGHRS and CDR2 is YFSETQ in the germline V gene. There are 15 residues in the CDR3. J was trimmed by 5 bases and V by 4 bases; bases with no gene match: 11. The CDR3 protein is CASSPGGGRGHEQYV. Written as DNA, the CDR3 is TGCGCCAGCAGCCCGGGAGGGGGAAGGGGCCACGAGCAGTACGTC.

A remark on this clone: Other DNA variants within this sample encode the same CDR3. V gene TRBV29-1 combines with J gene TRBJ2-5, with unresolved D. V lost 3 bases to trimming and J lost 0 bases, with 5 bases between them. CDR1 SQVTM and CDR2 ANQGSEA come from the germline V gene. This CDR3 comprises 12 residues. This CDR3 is CSVETNQETQYF. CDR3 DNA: TGCAGCGTTGAGACGAACCAAGAGACCCAGTACTTC.

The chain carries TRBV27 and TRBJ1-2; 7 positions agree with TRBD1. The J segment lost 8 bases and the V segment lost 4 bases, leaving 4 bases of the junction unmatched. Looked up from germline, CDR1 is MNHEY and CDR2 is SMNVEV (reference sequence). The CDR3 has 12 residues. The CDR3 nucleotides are TGTGCCAGCAGTTCCGCCAGGGGGGGCTACACCTTC. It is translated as CASSSARGGYTF.

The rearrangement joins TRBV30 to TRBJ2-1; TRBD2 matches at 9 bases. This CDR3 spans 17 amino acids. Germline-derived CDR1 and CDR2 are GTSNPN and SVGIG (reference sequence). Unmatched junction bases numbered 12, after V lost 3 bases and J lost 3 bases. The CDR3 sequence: CAWSLESGRPNYNEQFF. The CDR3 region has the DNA TGTGCCTGGAGCCTCGAAAGCGGGAGGCCCAACTACAATGAGCAGTTCTTC. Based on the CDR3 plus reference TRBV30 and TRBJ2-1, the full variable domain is SQTIHQWPATLVQPVGSPLSLECTVEGTSNPNLYWYRQAAGRGLQLLFYSVGIGQISSEVPQNLSASRPQDRQFILSSKKLLLSDSGFYLCAWSLESGRPNYNEQFFGPGTRLTVL.

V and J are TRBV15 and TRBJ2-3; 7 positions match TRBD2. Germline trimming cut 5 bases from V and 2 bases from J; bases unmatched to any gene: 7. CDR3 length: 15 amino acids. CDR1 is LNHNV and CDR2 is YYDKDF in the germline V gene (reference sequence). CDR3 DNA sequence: TGTGCCACCAGCCCAGGGAGGGGCACCACAGATACGCAGTATTTT. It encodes CATSPGRGTTDTQYF. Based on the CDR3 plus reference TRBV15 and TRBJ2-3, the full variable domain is DAMVIQNPRYQVTQFGKPVTLSCSQTLNHNVMYWYQQKSSQAPKLLFHYYDKDFNNEADTPDNFQSRRPNTSFCFLDIRSPGLGDTAMYLCATSPGRGTTDTQYFGPGTRLTVL.

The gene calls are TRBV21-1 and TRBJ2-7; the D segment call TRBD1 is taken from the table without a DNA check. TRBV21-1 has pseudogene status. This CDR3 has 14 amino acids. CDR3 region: CAKIQGAGAYEQYV. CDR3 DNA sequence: TGTGCCAAAATACAGGGGGCAGGAGCCTACGAGCAGTACGTC.